A selection of T cell receptor beta chains follows, all from one sample in a study of T cells after yellow fever vaccination. TCRdb ran MiXCR on the 5' RACE reads and lists one entry per CDR3 protein. The sample consists of roughly 320,000 distinct CDR3 sequences, roughly 10% of them appearing once. The specimen was CD4+ T cells sorted from PBMCs, collected 45 days after the yellow fever booster vaccination. Receptors originate from a man aged 18 to 30 who received the YFV17D yellow fever vaccine. CDR3s include the opening cysteine and the closing phenylalanine or tryptophan. A D gene is named only where the DNA matches it firmly. Clone size is stated in some rows and not others, as once, few, many or a class when expanded.

v_call	j_call	d_call	clone_size	cdr3_aa	cdr3_nt
TRBV5-1	TRBJ2-5	.	.	CASSPTDGGQETQYF	TGCGCCAGCAGCCCGACTGACGGGGGTCAAGAGACCCAGTACTTC
TRBV7-2	TRBJ2-1	TRBD2	few	CASGGGSSYNEQFF	TGTGCCAGCGGGGGGGGAAGCTCCTACAATGAGCAGTTCTTC
TRBV7-7	TRBJ2-3	TRBD2	few	CASSQSGGATDTQYF	TGTGCTAGCAGCCAGAGCGGGGGGGCCACAGATACGCAGTATTTT
TRBV5-1	TRBJ1-3	.	many	CASSLGRKGDTIYF	TGCGCCAGCAGCCTGGGTCGAAAGGGAGACACCATATATTTT
TRBV11-2	TRBJ1-4	.	few	CASSFSGAEKLFF	TGTGCCAGCAGCTTCTCCGGGGCGGAAAAACTGTTTTTT
TRBV5-1	TRBJ2-5	.	many	CASSLSLAYQETQYF	TGCGCCAGCAGCCTGTCCCTAGCATACCAAGAGACCCAGTACTTC
TRBV7-3	TRBJ2-7	TRBD1	.	CASSPTGGSYEQYF	TGTGCCAGCAGTCCGACAGGGGGCTCCTACGAGCAGTACTTC
TRBV7-8	TRBJ2-3	TRBD2	few	CASNKPGLADSDTQYF	TGTGCCAGCAACAAACCGGGACTAGCCGATTCCGATACGCAGTATTTT
TRBV7-2	TRBJ2-4	TRBD2	.	CASSFSGGAGENIQYF	TGTGCCAGCAGCTTTAGCGGGGGCGCCGGGGAAAACATTCAGTACTTC
TRBV4-2	TRBJ1-5	TRBD1	few	CASSLYEGARGNQPQHF	TGTGCCAGCAGCCTCTATGAGGGGGCGCGGGGCAATCAGCCCCAGCATTTT
TRBV30	TRBJ1-1	.	.	CAWNGRLNTEAFF	TGTGCCTGGAATGGACGGTTGAACACTGAAGCTTTCTTT
TRBV11-2	TRBJ2-2	TRBD2	.	CASRPGTSVGELFF	TGTGCCAGCAGACCAGGGACTAGCGTCGGGGAGCTGTTTTTT
TRBV6-5	TRBJ2-3	TRBD2	many	CASSPPGLAGARSTDTQYF	TGTGCCAGCAGTCCACCGGGACTAGCGGGGGCTAGGAGCACAGATACGCAGTATTTT
TRBV29-1	TRBJ2-3	.	few	CSVAPSTLATMDTQYF	TGCAGCGTTGCGCCCTCAACTCTAGCGACCATGGATACGCAGTATTTT
TRBV5-6	TRBJ1-2	.	.	CASSLYFWGRGDYGYTF	TGTGCCAGCAGCTTGTATTTCTGGGGTCGGGGGGACTATGGCTACACCTTC
TRBV6-1	TRBJ1-2	.	.	CASSEIRRRGYGYTF	TGTGCCAGCAGTGAAATACGGCGGCGAGGCTATGGCTACACCTTC
TRBV10-1	TRBJ2-3	.	many	CASSEDREMGTDTQYF	TGCGCCAGCAGTGAGGACCGGGAGATGGGGACAGATACGCAGTATTTT
TRBV15	TRBJ2-1	.	.	CATSRDSRYSYNEQFF	TGTGCCACCAGCAGAGATTCGCGATACTCCTACAATGAGCAGTTCTTC
TRBV6-2/TRBV6-3	TRBJ2-5	.	.	CASSWIGGETQYF	TGTGCCAGCAGTTGGATAGGGGGAGAGACCCAGTACTTC
TRBV7-9	TRBJ2-7	TRBD1	.	CASSLEAGGKYEQYF	TGTGCCAGCAGCTTAGAGGCAGGGGGCAAGTACGAGCAGTACTTC
TRBV4-1	TRBJ2-7	.	many	CASSHPRGRSSYEQYF	TGCGCCAGCAGCCATCCCCGGGGCAGGAGTTCCTACGAGCAGTACTTC
TRBV18	TRBJ2-7	TRBD1	.	CASSGQGSGEQYF	TGTGCCAGCTCGGGACAGGGGTCGGGCGAGCAGTACTTC
TRBV7-3	TRBJ1-4	TRBD1	few	CASRSGQDEKLFF	TGTGCCAGCAGGTCCGGACAGGATGAAAAACTGTTTTTT
TRBV12-3/TRBV12-4	TRBJ2-5	.	many	CASSLGAKETQYF	TGTGCCAGCAGTTTAGGGGCGAAAGAGACCCAGTACTTC
TRBV18	TRBJ1-3	TRBD1	few	CASSPGQGAYGNTIYF	TGTGCCAGCTCACCGGGACAGGGGGCCTATGGAAACACCATATATTTT
TRBV4-3	TRBJ2-6	.	few	CASSREGVSSGANVLTF	TGCGCCAGCAGCCGGGAAGGGGTTTCCTCTGGGGCCAACGTCCTGACTTTC
TRBV19	TRBJ2-6	.	few	CATGEQGIFGANVLTF	TGTGCCACCGGGGAGCAGGGCATATTCGGGGCCAACGTCCTGACTTTC
TRBV20-1	TRBJ2-3	TRBD2	.	CSARDPLAGTDTQYF	TGCAGTGCTAGAGATCCCCTAGCGGGGACAGATACGCAGTATTTT
TRBV11-2	TRBJ2-1	.	.	CASSLDVGNEQFF	TGTGCCAGCAGCTTAGATGTGGGAAATGAGCAGTTCTTC
TRBV5-1	TRBJ2-2	TRBD1	.	CASSPGTVAGELFF	TGCGCCAGCAGCCCTGGGACAGTTGCCGGGGAGCTGTTTTTT
TRBV28	TRBJ2-6	.	.	CASSLRPGSGANVLTF	TGTGCCAGCAGTTTGCGTCCGGGGAGTGGGGCCAACGTCCTGACTTTC
TRBV4-2	TRBJ2-1	TRBD2	few	CASSQGGGGMYEQFF	TGTGCCAGCAGCCAAGGCGGGGGGGGCATGTATGAGCAGTTCTTC
TRBV11-2	TRBJ1-3	.	many	CASRSEGGNTIYF	TGTGCCAGCAGATCAGAGGGTGGAAACACCATATATTTT
TRBV12-3/TRBV12-4	TRBJ1-3	.	.	CASSYRSSGNTIYF	TGTGCCAGCAGTTACAGGAGCTCTGGAAACACCATATATTTT
TRBV2	TRBJ2-1	TRBD2	.	CATLRLAGKHNEQFF	TGTGCCACCTTAAGACTAGCGGGGAAGCACAATGAGCAGTTCTTC
TRBV10-3	TRBJ2-3	.	many	CAISGTTLGGLNTQYF	TGTGCCATCAGTGGGACGACTCTCGGGGGGCTGAATACGCAGTATTTT
TRBV3-1	TRBJ2-3	.	.	CASSQYGTDTQYF	TGTGCCAGCAGCCAATACGGCACAGATACGCAGTATTTT
TRBV10-1	TRBJ2-7	.	.	CASSGDGRSEQYF	TGCGCCAGCAGTGGGGACGGCCGCTCCGAGCAGTACTTC
TRBV12-3/TRBV12-4	TRBJ1-2	.	.	CASTLGVLYGYTF	TGTGCCAGCACCCTGGGGGTCCTCTATGGCTACACCTTC
TRBV5-1	TRBJ1-1	.	.	CASCRLGGEAFF	TGCGCCAGCTGCCGGTTGGGAGGGGAAGCTTTCTTT
TRBV29-1	TRBJ2-5	.	few	CSVVSRSGTQYF	TGCAGCGTTGTTAGCAGGTCTGGGACCCAGTACTTC
TRBV29-1	TRBJ1-4	.	.	CSVGLAGEKLFF	TGCAGCGTTGGTCTTGCCGGTGAAAAACTGTTTTTT
TRBV2	TRBJ2-2	TRBD1	.	CASREGATGELFF	TGTGCCAGCAGAGAGGGGGCGACCGGGGAGCTGTTTTTT
TRBV2	TRBJ2-1	.	.	CASSVRTAWDEQFF	TGTGCCAGCAGTGTTAGGACAGCTTGGGATGAGCAGTTCTTC
TRBV12-3/TRBV12-4	TRBJ2-2	.	.	CASSNQQGVTGELFF	TGTGCCAGCAGCAACCAACAGGGTGTCACCGGGGAGCTGTTTTTT
TRBV29-1	TRBJ1-2	.	.	CSGWIVDNYGYTF	TGCAGCGGATGGATAGTGGATAACTATGGCTACACCTTC
TRBV20-1	TRBJ2-7	.	.	CSARDRVGSYEQYF	TGCAGTGCTAGAGACAGGGTGGGATCCTACGAGCAGTACTTC
TRBV5-1	TRBJ1-1	.	few	CASSFRAGDTEAFF	TGCGCCAGCAGCTTTCGAGCGGGGGATACTGAAGCTTTCTTT
TRBV5-1	TRBJ2-7	.	many	CASSLLGSYEQYF	TGCGCCAGCAGCTTGCTCGGCAGCTACGAGCAGTACTTC
TRBV5-1	TRBJ2-7	.	many	CASRIQGAAEQYF	TGCGCCAGCAGGATACAGGGAGCGGCCGAGCAGTACTTC
TRBV28	TRBJ2-2	.	few	CASRRGQRLTGELFF	TGTGCCAGCCGCCGGGGGCAGAGGCTGACCGGGGAGCTGTTTTTT
TRBV19	TRBJ1-2	.	many	CASSIGEAYTF	TGTGCCAGTAGTATAGGGGAGGCCTACACCTTC
TRBV2	TRBJ1-6	.	few	CASRTVENSPLHF	TGTGCCAGCAGGACCGTCGAGAATTCACCCCTCCACTTT
TRBV4-1	TRBJ2-1	.	.	CASSQEDSFYNEQFF	TGCGCCAGCAGCCAGGAAGACAGTTTCTACAATGAGCAGTTCTTC
TRBV7-8	TRBJ1-6	.	many	CASSLALGSYSPLHF	TGTGCCAGCAGCTTAGCGCTAGGGTCCTATTCACCCCTCCACTTT
TRBV6-5	TRBJ2-7	.	.	CASSYSGAVGYEQYF	TGTGCCAGCAGTTACTCAGGAGCCGTGGGCTACGAGCAGTACTTC
TRBV29-1	TRBJ2-3	.	many	CSVPRGDTQYF	TGCAGCGTTCCCCGGGGAGATACGCAGTATTTT